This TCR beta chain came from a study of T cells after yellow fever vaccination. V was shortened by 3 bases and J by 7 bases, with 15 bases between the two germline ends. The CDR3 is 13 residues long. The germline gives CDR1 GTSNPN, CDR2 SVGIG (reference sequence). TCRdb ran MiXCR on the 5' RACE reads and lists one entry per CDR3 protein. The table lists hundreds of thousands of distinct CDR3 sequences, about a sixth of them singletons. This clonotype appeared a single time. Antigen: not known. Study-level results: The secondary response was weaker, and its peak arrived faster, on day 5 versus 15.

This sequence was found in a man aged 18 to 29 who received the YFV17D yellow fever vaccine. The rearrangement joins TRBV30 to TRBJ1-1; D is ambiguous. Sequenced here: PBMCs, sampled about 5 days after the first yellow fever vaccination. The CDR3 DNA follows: TGTGCCTGGAGCGGCAGCCTACAAGGTGAAGCTTTCTTT. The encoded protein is CAWSGSLQGEAFF.